The 26 T cell receptor beta chains in this list originate from one sample, sequenced in a study of human T cells and chemical hapten exposure. TCRdb re-called the RACE reads with MiXCR, one entry per CDR3 protein. The repertoire holds 30,000 to 40,000 distinct CDR3 sequences, with over 9.5% as singletons. The sample's time point: patch test 3, about 24 weeks after DPC sensitization. Documented treatment: therapeutic diphenylcyclopropenone sensitization with weekly scalp DPC. Researchers extracted total RNA from unfractionated whole blood. This sample comprised whole blood, obtained in connection with sensitization to the hapten diphenylcyclopropenone (DPC). These TCRs come from a woman between 40 and 55 years old with alopecia areata. Some clones in this sample may be carry-over from other donors' samples.

This clonotype was detected many times. V usage is TRBV30 and J usage is TRBJ2-7, with D hard to call. V shed 3 bases and J shed 0 bases, with 6 bases lying between them. CDR1 GTSNPN and CDR2 SVGIG come from the germline V gene (reference sequence). The CDR3 has 12 residues. CDR3 protein: CAWRGHSYEQYF. CDR3 sequence (DNA): TGTGCCTGGAGGGGTCACTCCTACGAGCAGTACTTC.

This clonotype was observed at least ten times. This chain joins TRBV18 and TRBJ1-1; D uncertain. This CDR3 has 15 residues. Germline CDR1 and CDR2: KGHSH and LQKENI. Trimming cost V 3 bases and J 4 bases, with 15 bases left between them. CDR3 DNA: TGTGCCAGCTCACCGCAAAGGGAGCGGGGCACTGAAGCTTTCTTT. Encoded protein: CASSPQRERGTEAFF. Combining the CDR3 with reference TRBV18 and TRBJ1-1 gives the whole variable domain NAGVMQNPRHLVRRRGQEARLRCSPMKGHSHVYWYRQLPEEGLKFMVYLQKENIIDESGMPKERFSAEFPKEGPSILRIQQVVRGDSAAYFCASSPQRERGTEAFFGQGTRLTVV.

A few counts support this clonotype. The CDR3 loop reads CASSEIRQALEQYF. In nucleotides, the CDR3 is TGTGCCAGCAGCGAGATAAGACAGGCCCTCGAGCAGTACTTC. V usage is TRBV9 and J usage is TRBJ2-7, with TRBD1 as a possible D gene (6 bases). The V gene's germline CDR1 is SGDLS and CDR2 YYNGEE. The CDR3 runs to 14 residues. V was shortened by 3 bases and J by 6 bases, with 16 bases between the two germline ends.

This clonotype was counted ten times or more. V and J are TRBV5-1 and TRBJ2-7; TRBD1 agrees at 8 bases. This CDR3 has 15 residues. V shed 1 base, J shed 7 bases, and the junction held 10 bases outside the gene matches. Germline CDR1 is SGHRS and CDR2 is YFSETQ. This CDR3 is CASSLYSGQGREQYF. The CDR3, as DNA: TGCGCCAGCAGCTTGTACTCCGGACAGGGAAGGGAGCAGTACTTC.

In regard to this clonotype: It may be a read error: a sequence one base away is much more abundant. The chain joins TRBV7-9 to TRBJ2-7; D is perhaps TRBD1 or TRBD2 (5 bases each). Germline V gene lookup returns CDR1 SEHNR and CDR2 FQNEAQ (reference sequence). V was trimmed by 4 bases and J by 6 bases, leaving 13 bases between them. This CDR3 spans 13 amino acids. The CDR3 DNA reads as TGTGCCAGCAGCTCGCTCCCCGGGACCGAGCAGTACTTC. It specifies CASSSLPGTEQYF.

This clonotype was recorded a few times. The chain uses TRBV7-2 and TRBJ2-5; D gene ambiguous. Trimming removed 1 base from V and 5 bases from J, with 8 bases in between. Germline V lookup: CDR1 SGHTA, CDR2 FQGNSA. CDR3 length: 13 residues. The CDR3 DNA reads as TGTGCCAGCAGCTTAGGTTACCGGGAGACCCAGTACTTC. This gives the protein CASSLGYRETQYF.

In this sample, this clonotype turned up a few times. The rearrangement joins TRBV5-4 to TRBJ2-3, with D possibly matching TRBD2 (6 bases). CDR3 length: 15 amino acids. V lost 0 bases and J 3 bases, leaving 11 bases between the germline ends. In germline, CDR1 is SGHNT, CDR2 YYREEE (reference sequence). CDR3 nucleotide sequence: TGTGCCAGCAGCTTGGAGTGGGGGAGGACAGATACGCAGTATTTT. Translating gives CASSLEWGRTDTQYF.

This clonotype showed up just a few times. The rearrangement uses TRBV28 and TRBJ2-7, with 7 bases fitting TRBD2. This CDR3 is built from 13 residues. The germline V gene encodes CDR1 MDHEN and CDR2 SYDVKM. J was trimmed by 2 bases and V by 8 bases; bases with no gene match: 6. The CDR3: CASFERGAYEQYF. In nucleotides, the CDR3 is TGTGCCAGCTTCGAGCGGGGAGCCTACGAGCAGTACTTC.

This clonotype was counted many times. The rearrangement joins TRBV13 to TRBJ1-4; tentatively, D is TRBD1 (5 bases). V was trimmed by 4 bases and J by 3 bases, leaving 9 bases between them. This CDR3 has 14 amino acids. The germline gives CDR1 PRHDT, CDR2 FYEKMQ (reference sequence). The CDR3 is CASSSGYSNEKLFF. For the CDR3, the DNA is TGTGCCAGCAGCTCAGGGTATTCTAATGAAAAACTGTTTTTT.

The rearrangement links TRBV29-1 to TRBJ2-1; no reliable D call. The germline CDR1 and CDR2 sequences are SQVTM and ANQGSEA. The V gene lost 4 bases and the J gene lost 4 bases, with 14 bases spanning the gap. The CDR3 extends over 14 amino acids. CDR3 in amino acids: CSVGEEAGYNEQFF. CDR3 nucleotide sequence: TGCAGCGTTGGAGAAGAGGCTGGTTACAATGAGCAGTTCTTC.

The chain joins TRBV29-1 to TRBJ2-3; TRBD1 is a possible D gene (5 bases). The CDR3 covers 13 residues. Germline lookup yields CDR1 SQVTM and CDR2 ANQGSEA. V was clipped by 6 bases and J by 5 bases, with 15 bases between them. The CDR3 spells CSVKGAVIDTQYF. The CDR3 nucleotides are TGCAGCGTGAAAGGGGCCGTAATAGATACGCAGTATTTT.

This clonotype occurred many times. This chain links TRBV6-6 with TRBJ2-7, with a weak D call TRBD2 (5 bases). The CDR3 loop spans 11 amino acids. Germline-derived CDR1 and CDR2 are MNHNY and SVGAGI (reference sequence). Trimming removed 2 bases from V and 7 bases from J, with 6 bases in between. CDR3 amino acids: CASSYREEQYF. The CDR3 region has the DNA TGTGCCAGCAGTTACAGGGAGGAGCAGTACTTC.

This rearrangement joins TRBV29-1 to TRBJ2-7; D is possibly TRBD2 (6 bases). Trimming left V 6 bases short and J 5 bases short, with 14 bases between. This CDR3 has 12 residues. Germline V gene lookup returns CDR1 SQVTM and CDR2 ANQGSEA. CDR3 sequence: CSVQEGGDEQYF. In DNA form, the CDR3 reads TGCAGCGTCCAAGAGGGCGGGGACGAGCAGTACTTC.

The table lists this clonotype with many counts. The chain couples TRBV10-3 to TRBJ2-1; no definite D call. V was trimmed by 2 bases and J by 8 bases, leaving 19 bases between them. The CDR3 has 16 residues. Germline CDR1 ENHRY, CDR2 SYGVKD. The CDR3 is CAISEMASPPGDEQFF. For the CDR3, the DNA is TGTGCCATCAGTGAGATGGCCTCTCCTCCTGGCGATGAGCAGTTCTTC.

The chain combines TRBV29-1 with TRBJ2-1; D is unresolved. CDR1 SQVTM and CDR2 ANQGSEA come from the germline V gene. V lost 5 bases and J lost 2, with 10 bases in between. There are 13 residues in the CDR3. The CDR3 loop is CSVLGTAYNEQFF. DNA of the CDR3: TGCAGCGTTCTTGGCACTGCCTACAATGAGCAGTTCTTC.

The chain joins TRBV2 to TRBJ1-1; D unclear. The CDR3 extends over 12 amino acids. V was pared by 10 bases and J by 0 bases, with 9 bases between. Germline CDR1 and CDR2: SNHLY and FYNNEI. The CDR3 is CANWTVNTEAFF. The DNA for the CDR3 is TGTGCCAACTGGACGGTGAACACTGAAGCTTTCTTT.

V and J are TRBV7-6 and TRBJ2-1; 11 bases line up with TRBD2. CDR1 and CDR2 from the germline V gene are SGHVS and FNYEAQ. This CDR3 contains 16 residues. The junction had 4 bases not matched to a gene; V was cut back by 1 base and J by 5 bases. This chain's CDR3 is CASSLGGTSGHNEQFF. The CDR3 nucleotides read TGTGCCAGCAGCTTAGGGGGGACTAGCGGTCACAATGAGCAGTTCTTC.

This clonotype was observed a few times. V usage is TRBV3-1 and J usage is TRBJ1-2; D is ambiguous. V gave up 0 bases and J gave up 4 bases, with 9 bases separating them. Germline values: CDR1 LGHDT, CDR2 YNNKEL (reference sequence). The CDR3 has 14 residues. CDR3 sequence reads: CASSQDHPSYGYTF. CDR3 nucleotide sequence: TGTGCCAGCAGCCAAGATCATCCTAGCTATGGCTACACCTTC.

J is TRBJ1-2 and V is TRBV28; D remains ambiguous. Germline CDR1 reads MDHEN; CDR2 reads SYDVKM. The V gene lost 1 base and the J gene lost 0 bases, with 6 bases spanning the gap. CDR3 length: 14 amino acids. This CDR3 is CASSLLDPNYGYTF. The CDR3 nucleotides read TGTGCCAGCAGTTTATTGGATCCTAACTATGGCTACACCTTC.

The chain recombines TRBV10-3 with TRBJ1-1; D is perhaps TRBD1 (6 bases). Trimming removed 8 bases at V and 4 bases at J, with 11 bases between. In germline, CDR1 is ENHRY, CDR2 SYGVKD. The CDR3 has 12 residues. The CDR3 coding sequence is TGTGCCATCCAGGGGTCGGGCACTGAAGCTTTCTTT. It is translated as CAIQGSGTEAFF.

In its sample, this clonotype was seen many times. The genes are TRBV9 and TRBJ1-1, with D perhaps matching TRBD1 (5 bases). CDR3 length equals 13 residues. The V end lost 4 bases, the J end lost 11 bases, and 18 bases lay between the germline ends. Germline-derived CDR1 and CDR2 are SGDLS and YYNGEE. CDR3 region: CASSPGAALHAFF. CDR3 bases: TGTGCCAGCAGCCCCGGGGCAGCCCTTCACGCTTTCTTT.

This clonotype was counted at least ten times. V usage is TRBV20-1 and J usage is TRBJ2-1; TRBD2 is a possible D gene (5 bases). Per the germline V gene, CDR1 is DFQATT and CDR2 is SNEGSKA (reference sequence). Trimming took off 5 bases at V and 7 bases at J, with 18 bases between the two ends. The CDR3 loop spans 14 amino acids. The DNA for the CDR3 is TGCAGTGCTCCGGGTGCTTCGACGGGGAATGAGCAGTTCTTC. It is translated as CSAPGASTGNEQFF.

This clonotype was counted ten times or more. The chain couples TRBV11-2 to TRBJ2-3; possibly TRBD2 for D (6 bases). The CDR3 has 15 amino acids. The ends were cut back, 3 bases at V and 0 bases at J, with 10 bases in the middle. The V gene's germline CDR1 is SGHAT and CDR2 FQNNGV. Here the CDR3 reads CASSFRESSTDTQYF. The CDR3 nucleotides are TGTGCCAGCAGCTTTCGGGAGTCGAGCACAGATACGCAGTATTTT. Using reference TRBV11-2 and TRBJ2-3 for the parts outside the CDR3, the full variable domain is EAGVAQSPRYKIIEKRQSVAFWCNPISGHATLYWYQQILGQGPKLLIQFQNNGVVDDSQLPKDRFSAERLKGVDSTLKIQPAKLEDSAVYLCASSFRESSTDTQYFGPGTRLTVL.

V gene TRBV12-3 or TRBV12-4 combines with J gene TRBJ2-3; 10 nucleotides line up with TRBD2. The CDR3 sequence is 16 residues long. Trimming removed 5 bases from V and 0 bases from J; junction bases left unmatched: 5. CDR3 sequence: CASSAGLAVSTDTQYF. Written as DNA, the CDR3 is TGTGCCAGCAGTGCCGGACTAGCGGTCAGCACAGATACGCAGTATTTT.

In this sample, this clonotype turned up many times. The chain couples TRBV4-2 to TRBJ1-3, with a possible D match to TRBD1 (5 bases). This CDR3 contains 17 residues. Germline V CDR1 and CDR2: LGHNA, YNFKEQ. The V and J ends lost 3 bases and 4 bases respectively, with 19 bases between them. The CDR3 nucleotides read TGTGCCAGCAGCCAGGGGGGAGCAGAAATGAGGGGAAACACCATATATTTT. Translation gives CASSQGGAEMRGNTIYF.

This clonotype was recorded at least ten times. This chain joins TRBV2 and TRBJ1-5, with D unclear. V was shortened by 2 bases and J by 6 bases, with 8 bases between the two germline ends. The germline CDR1 and CDR2 sequences are SNHLY and FYNNEI. This CDR3 has 13 residues. The CDR3 sequence: CASSERGTQPQHF. The CDR3 nucleotides read TGTGCCAGCAGTGAACGCGGTACTCAGCCCCAGCATTTT.